The 17 T cell receptor beta chains in this list originate from one sample, sequenced in a study of graft-versus-host responses after intestinal transplantation. The method was immunoSEQ multiplex PCR; TCRdb's version includes in-frame clones alone and lacks a portion of them. The sample holds approximately 89,000 clones, just under 95% seen once. Their antigens remain unidentified. The sequencing here drew on unstimulated CD8+ T cells sorted from spleen or lymph node cells, taken before transplant. Every receptor here comes from a human donor who was the organ donor for an intestinal transplant.

V is TRBV9 and J is TRBJ2-1; 9 positions agree with TRBD2. This CDR3 is 16 amino acids long. The trim removed 3 bases at V and 5 bases at J, leaving 9 bases unmatched. CDR1 and CDR2 from the germline V gene are SGDLS and YYNGEE. CDR3 region: CASSAPLAGGHNEQFF. For the CDR3, the DNA is TGTGCCAGCAGCGCGCCTCTCGCGGGGGGGCACAATGAGCAGTTCTTC.

This sequence joins TRBV27 and TRBJ2-7; weak D call: TRBD2 (5 bases). The CDR3 runs 13 residues. With 0 bases removed from V and 3 bases from J, the gap between germline ends came to 6 bases. CDR1 is MNHEY, CDR2 SMNVEV, per germline (reference sequence). CDR3 DNA sequence: TGTGCCAGCAGTTTATCGGAGGACTACGAGCAGTACTTC. It encodes CASSLSEDYEQYF.

The chain combines TRBV7-9 with TRBJ1-4; D call uncertain. From germline, CDR1 is SEHNR and CDR2 FQNEAQ (reference sequence). There are 15 residues in the CDR3. V was pared by 6 bases and J by 5 bases, with 16 bases between. Written as DNA, the CDR3 is TGTGCCAGCAGTCCACCGCTAGCCCCAAATGAAAAACTGTTTTTT. It translates to CASSPPLAPNEKLFF.

Regarding this clone: This same CDR3 is encoded by further DNA sequences in the sample. The chain combines TRBV6-5 with TRBJ1-6; D gene unclear. CDR1 is MNHEY, CDR2 SVGAGI, per germline. The length of the CDR3 is 15 residues. Trimming left V 0 bases short and J 8 bases short, with 11 bases between. The CDR3 DNA is TGTGCCAGCAGTTACTCGAAGCGTATGGATTCACCCCTCCACTTT. This translates into CASSYSKRMDSPLHF.

V usage is TRBV7-3 and J usage is TRBJ2-3; 11 bases line up with TRBD2. This CDR3 region has 15 residues. The V and J ends lost 3 bases and 3 bases, in that order; junction bases with no gene match: 2. CDR1 and CDR2 from the germline V gene are SGHTA and FQGTGA. The DNA of the CDR3 is TGTGCCAGCAGCTTTAGCGGGGGGGGAACAGATACGCAGTATTTT. It codes for CASSFSGGGTDTQYF.

This chain links TRBV4-2 with TRBJ2-3, with D possibly being TRBD2 (7 bases). Trimming removed 8 bases at V and 8 bases at J, with 14 bases between. The germline CDR1 and CDR2 sequences are LGHNA and YNFKEQ. There are 12 residues in the CDR3. CDR3 in amino acids: CASGGGPGTQYF. The DNA for the CDR3 is TGTGCCAGCGGGGGGGGGCCTGGTACGCAGTATTTT.

The chain carries TRBV7-9 and TRBJ1-2, with a tentative D call TRBD1 (6 bases). The V and J ends lost 4 bases and 3 bases respectively, with 15 bases between them. Germline CDR1 and CDR2: SEHNR and FQNEAQ (reference sequence). This CDR3 region has 15 residues. The CDR3 sequence is CASSSTGNKDYGYTF. CDR3 nucleotide sequence: TGTGCCAGCAGCTCCACAGGGAATAAGGACTATGGCTACACCTTC.

CDR3 coding DNA: TGCGCCAGCAGCTTGGCCTTCAGGGATGGCTACACCTTC. This translates into CASSLAFRDGYTF. This chain connects TRBV5-1 to TRBJ1-2; tentative D call: TRBD1 (5 bases). Between the trimmed V and J ends, which lost 0 bases and 6 bases, there was a span of 9 bases. The CDR3 is made up of 13 amino acids. CDR1 and CDR2 from the germline V gene are SGHRS and YFSETQ. Using reference TRBV5-1 and TRBJ1-2 for the parts outside the CDR3, the full variable domain is KAGVTQTPRYLIKTRGQQVTLSCSPISGHRSVSWYQQTPGQGLQFLFEYFSETQRNKGNFPGRFSGRQFSNSRSEMNVSTLELGDSALYLCASSLAFRDGYTFGSGTRLTVV.

The chain employs TRBV14 and TRBJ2-5, with 11 bases that match TRBD2. CDR1 and CDR2 from the germline V gene are SGHDN and FVKESK. V shed 5 bases, J shed 2 bases, and the junction held 10 bases outside the gene matches. The CDR3 is 17 residues long. The chain's CDR3 is CASSTRGSGGVQETQYF. In DNA form, the CDR3 reads TGTGCCAGCAGCACCCGAGGTAGCGGGGGGGTACAAGAGACCCAGTACTTC.

DNA of the CDR3: TGTGCCAGCGAGTTCGGACAGGGGGCAATTGAGCAGTACTTC. Its protein is CASEFGQGAIEQYF. This rearrangement joins TRBV28 to TRBJ2-7, with 11 bases matching TRBD1. V was clipped by 8 bases and J by 7 bases; unmatched bases: 10. Germline loops: CDR1 MDHEN, CDR2 SYDVKM. The CDR3 covers 14 residues.

The J gene is TRBJ2-1, the V gene TRBV9, with 10 bases matching TRBD2. The V gene end was trimmed by 4 bases and the J gene end by 4 bases; junction bases not matched to a gene: 5. CDR3 length: 15 amino acids. Germline V gives CDR1 SGDLS, CDR2 YYNGEE. CDR3 sequence: CASSQRGGVYNEQFF. The CDR3 coding sequence is TGTGCCAGCAGCCAGCGGGGGGGCGTGTACAATGAGCAGTTCTTC.

This sequence joins TRBV5-4 and TRBJ1-6; D remains ambiguous. Germline assignment: CDR1 SGHNT and CDR2 YYREEE (reference sequence). Trimming removed 4 bases from V and 1 base from J, with 18 bases in between. This CDR3 comprises 18 residues. CDR3 sequence reads: CASSQDRAPGSYNSPLHF. In DNA form, the CDR3 reads TGTGCCAGCAGCCAAGATAGGGCGCCGGGGTCCTATAATTCACCCCTCCACTTT. Variable domain in full (rest from reference TRBV5-4 and TRBJ1-6): ETGVTQSPTHLIKTRGQQVTLRCSSQSGHNTVSWYQQALGQGPQFIFQYYREEENGRGNFPPRFSGLQFPNYSSELNVNALELDDSALYLCASSQDRAPGSYNSPLHFGNGTRLTVT.

The chain joins TRBV28 to TRBJ2-5; 8 nucleotides align to TRBD2. Germline trimming cut 5 bases from V and 1 base from J; bases unmatched to any gene: 3. This CDR3 is built from 14 residues. Germline V CDR1 and CDR2: MDHEN, SYDVKM. The CDR3: CASSRTSGQETQYF. CDR3 DNA: TGTGCCAGCAGTCGCACTAGCGGCCAAGAGACCCAGTACTTC.

V usage is TRBV7-3 and J usage is TRBJ1-4; D call uncertain. This CDR3 has 16 residues. Germline CDR1 SGHTA, CDR2 FQGTGA. V lost 5 bases and J lost 8, with 21 bases in between. The CDR3 loop reads CASSPHGCHPREKLFF. The CDR3 DNA is TGTGCCAGCAGCCCCCACGGGTGCCACCCTCGAGAAAAACTGTTTTTT.

This chain uses TRBV11-1 with TRBJ2-7; a weak D match, TRBD2 (5 bases). Germline CDR1 is SGHAT and CDR2 is FQDESV (reference sequence). V was cut by 1 base and J by 1 base, with 17 bases left in between. The CDR3 is 17 residues long. The CDR3 DNA is TGTGCCAGCAGCTTAGTCGCGGGTCACGGCTGGTCCTACGAGCAGTACTTC. It translates to CASSLVAGHGWSYEQYF.

This chain connects TRBV28 to TRBJ1-2; D may be TRBD1 (6 bases). CDR3 length: 13 residues. The germline CDR1 and CDR2 sequences are MDHEN and SYDVKM. The germline V and J ends were trimmed by 8 bases and 3 bases, with 13 bases remaining between them. The CDR3 sequence: CASSWGPDYGYTF. The DNA for the CDR3 is TGTGCCAGCTCCTGGGGGCCGGACTATGGCTACACCTTC.

The chain recombines TRBV30 with TRBJ2-7; the match to TRBD2 covers 9 bases. The V gene's germline CDR1 is GTSNPN and CDR2 SVGIG (reference sequence). CDR3 length equals 13 residues. V was pared by 2 bases and J by 1 base, with 0 bases of the junction left unmatched. The CDR3 loop reads CAWSSGGSYEQYF. CDR3 nucleotide sequence: TGTGCCTGGAGTAGCGGGGGGTCCTACGAGCAGTACTTC.